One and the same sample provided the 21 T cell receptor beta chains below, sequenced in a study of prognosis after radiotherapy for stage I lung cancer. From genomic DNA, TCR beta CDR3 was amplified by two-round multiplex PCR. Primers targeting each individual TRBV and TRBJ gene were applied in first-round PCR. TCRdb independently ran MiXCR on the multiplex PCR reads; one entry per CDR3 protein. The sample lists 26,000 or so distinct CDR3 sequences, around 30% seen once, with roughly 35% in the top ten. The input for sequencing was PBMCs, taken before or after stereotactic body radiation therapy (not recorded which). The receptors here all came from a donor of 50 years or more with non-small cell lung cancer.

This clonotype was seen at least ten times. DNA of the CDR3: TGCGCCAGCAGCTGGGAACAGGGGGCGAACACTGAAGCTTTCTTT. Translating gives CASSWEQGANTEAFF. The V gene is TRBV5-1, the J gene TRBJ1-1, with TRBD1 identical over 9 bases. The CDR3 is 15 residues long. Germline loops: CDR1 SGHRS, CDR2 YFSETQ. V was pared by 3 bases and J by 1 base, with 4 bases of the junction left unmatched.

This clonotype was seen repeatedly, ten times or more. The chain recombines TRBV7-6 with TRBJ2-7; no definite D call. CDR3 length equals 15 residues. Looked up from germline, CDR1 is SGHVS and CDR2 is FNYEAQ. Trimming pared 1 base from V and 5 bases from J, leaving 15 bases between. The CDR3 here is CASSLGGLGIHEQYF. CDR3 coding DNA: TGTGCCAGCAGCTTAGGAGGTTTAGGGATACACGAGCAGTACTTC.

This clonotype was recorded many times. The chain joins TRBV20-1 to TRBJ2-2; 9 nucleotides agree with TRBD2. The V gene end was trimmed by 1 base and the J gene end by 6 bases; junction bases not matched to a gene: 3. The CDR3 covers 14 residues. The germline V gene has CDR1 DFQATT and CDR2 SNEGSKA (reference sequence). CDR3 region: CSARVSGGAGELFF. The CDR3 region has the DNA TGCAGTGCTAGAGTTAGCGGGGGTGCCGGGGAGCTGTTTTTT.

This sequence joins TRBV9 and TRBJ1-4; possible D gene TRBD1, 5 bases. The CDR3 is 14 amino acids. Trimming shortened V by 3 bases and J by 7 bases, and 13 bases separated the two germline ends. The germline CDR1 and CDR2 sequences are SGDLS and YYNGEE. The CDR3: CASSDGTGSEKLFF. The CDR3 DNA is TGTGCCAGCAGCGACGGGACGGGTAGTGAAAAACTGTTTTTT.

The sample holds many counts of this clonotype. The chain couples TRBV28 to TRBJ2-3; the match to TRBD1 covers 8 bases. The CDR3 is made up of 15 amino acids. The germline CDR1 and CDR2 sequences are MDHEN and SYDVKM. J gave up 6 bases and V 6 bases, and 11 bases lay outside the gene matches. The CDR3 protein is CASRSLGTGEDTQYF. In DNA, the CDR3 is TGTGCCAGCAGGTCTCTCGGGACAGGTGAGGATACGCAGTATTTT.

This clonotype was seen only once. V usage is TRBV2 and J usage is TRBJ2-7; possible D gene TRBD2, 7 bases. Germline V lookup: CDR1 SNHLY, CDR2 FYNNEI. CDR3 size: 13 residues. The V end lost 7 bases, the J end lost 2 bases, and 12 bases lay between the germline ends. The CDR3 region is CASIGGAAYEQYF. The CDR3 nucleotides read TGTGCCAGCATTGGGGGGGCGGCCTACGAGCAGTACTTC.

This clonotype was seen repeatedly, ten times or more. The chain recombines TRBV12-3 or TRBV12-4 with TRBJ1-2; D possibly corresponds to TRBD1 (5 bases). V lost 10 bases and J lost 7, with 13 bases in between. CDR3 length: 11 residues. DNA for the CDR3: TGTGCCACCCACAGTGGGGGTGGCTACACCTTC. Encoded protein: CATHSGGGYTF.

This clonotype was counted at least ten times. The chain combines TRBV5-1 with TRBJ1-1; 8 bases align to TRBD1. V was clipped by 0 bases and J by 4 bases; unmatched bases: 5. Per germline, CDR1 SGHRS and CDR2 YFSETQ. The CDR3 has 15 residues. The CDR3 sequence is CASSLGGQGGTEAFF. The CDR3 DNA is TGCGCCAGCAGCTTGGGTGGACAGGGCGGCACTGAAGCTTTCTTT.

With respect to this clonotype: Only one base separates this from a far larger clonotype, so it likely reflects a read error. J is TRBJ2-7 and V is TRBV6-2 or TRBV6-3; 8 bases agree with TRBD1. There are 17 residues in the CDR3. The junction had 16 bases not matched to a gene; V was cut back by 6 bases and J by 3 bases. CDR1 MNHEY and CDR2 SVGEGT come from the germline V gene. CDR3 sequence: CASRAGTGDPMFYEQYF. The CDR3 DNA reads TGTGCCAGCAGGGCCGGGACAGGCGACCCGATGTTCTACGAGCAGTACTTC.

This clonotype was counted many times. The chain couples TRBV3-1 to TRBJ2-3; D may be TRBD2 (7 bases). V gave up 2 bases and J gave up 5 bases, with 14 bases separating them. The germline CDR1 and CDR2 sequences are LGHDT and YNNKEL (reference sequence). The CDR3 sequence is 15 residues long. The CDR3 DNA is TGTGCCAGCAGCCAACGGGGGGCCTTGGGAGATACGCAGTATTTT. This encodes CASSQRGALGDTQYF.

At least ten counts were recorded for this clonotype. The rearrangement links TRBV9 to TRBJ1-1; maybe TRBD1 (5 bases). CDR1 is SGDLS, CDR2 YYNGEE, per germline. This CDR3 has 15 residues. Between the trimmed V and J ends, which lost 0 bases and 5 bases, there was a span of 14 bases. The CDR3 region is CASSVDSGRDTEAFF. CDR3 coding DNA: TGTGCCAGCAGCGTAGATTCAGGGCGGGATACTGAAGCTTTCTTT.

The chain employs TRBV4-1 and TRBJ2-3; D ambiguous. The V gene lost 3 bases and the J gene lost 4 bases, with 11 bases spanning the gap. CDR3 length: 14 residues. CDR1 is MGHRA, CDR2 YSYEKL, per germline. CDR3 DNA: TGCGCCAGCAGCCAGGGCCTAAGGGCAGATACGCAGTATTTT. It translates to CASSQGLRADTQYF.

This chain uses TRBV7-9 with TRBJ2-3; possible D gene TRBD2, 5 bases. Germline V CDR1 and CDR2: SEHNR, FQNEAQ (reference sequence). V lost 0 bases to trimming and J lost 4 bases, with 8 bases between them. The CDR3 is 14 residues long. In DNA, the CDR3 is TGTGCCAGCAGCTTAGCGGGAGCCGCAGATACGCAGTATTTT. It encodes CASSLAGAADTQYF.

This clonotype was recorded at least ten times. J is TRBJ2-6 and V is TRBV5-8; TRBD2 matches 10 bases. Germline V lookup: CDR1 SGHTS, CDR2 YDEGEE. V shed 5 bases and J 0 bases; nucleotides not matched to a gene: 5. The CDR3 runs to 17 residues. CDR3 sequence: CASSKAGGYSGANVLTF. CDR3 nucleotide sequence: TGTGCCAGCAGTAAAGCGGGGGGGTACTCTGGGGCCAACGTCCTGACTTTC.

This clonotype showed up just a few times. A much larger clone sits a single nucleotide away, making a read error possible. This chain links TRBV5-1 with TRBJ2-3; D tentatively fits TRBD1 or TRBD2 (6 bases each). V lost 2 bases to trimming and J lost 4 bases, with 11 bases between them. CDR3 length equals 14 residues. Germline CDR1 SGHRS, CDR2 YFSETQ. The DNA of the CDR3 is TGCGCCAGCAGCTTTAGGGGGGACGCAGATACGCAGTATTTT. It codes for CASSFRGDADTQYF.

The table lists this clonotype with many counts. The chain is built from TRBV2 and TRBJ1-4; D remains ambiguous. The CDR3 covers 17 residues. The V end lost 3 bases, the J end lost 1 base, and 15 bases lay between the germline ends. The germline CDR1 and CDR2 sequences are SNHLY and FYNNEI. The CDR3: CASSDLLGFGTNEKLFF. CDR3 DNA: TGTGCCAGCAGTGATTTGTTAGGGTTCGGAACTAATGAAAAACTGTTTTTT.

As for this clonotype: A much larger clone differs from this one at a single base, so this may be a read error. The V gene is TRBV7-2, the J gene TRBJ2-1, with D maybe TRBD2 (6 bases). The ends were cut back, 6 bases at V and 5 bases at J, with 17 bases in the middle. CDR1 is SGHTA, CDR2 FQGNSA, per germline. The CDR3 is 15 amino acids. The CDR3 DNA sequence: TGTGCCAGCAGATTTTCTTCCGCGGGGAACAATGAGCAGTTCTTC. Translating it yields CASRFSSAGNNEQFF. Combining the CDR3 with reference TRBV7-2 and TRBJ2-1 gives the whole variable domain GAGVSQSPSNKVTEKGKDVELRCDPISGHTALYWYRQSLGQGLEFLIYFQGNSAPDKSGLPSDRFSAERTGGSVSTLTIQRTQQEDSAVYLCASRFSSAGNNEQFFGPGTRLTVL.

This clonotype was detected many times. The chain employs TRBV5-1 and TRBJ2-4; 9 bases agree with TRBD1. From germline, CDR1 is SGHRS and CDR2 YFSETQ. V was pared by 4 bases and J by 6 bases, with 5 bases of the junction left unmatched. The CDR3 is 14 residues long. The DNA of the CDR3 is TGCGCCAGCAGCAATCCGGGACAGGGAAACATTCAGTACTTC. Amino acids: CASSNPGQGNIQYF.

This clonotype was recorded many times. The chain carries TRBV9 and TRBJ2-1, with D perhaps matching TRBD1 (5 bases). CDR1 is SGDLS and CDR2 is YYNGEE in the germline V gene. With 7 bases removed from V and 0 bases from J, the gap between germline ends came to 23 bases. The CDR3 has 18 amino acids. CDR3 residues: CASGPKYSGISSYNEQFF. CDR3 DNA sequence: TGTGCCAGCGGTCCCAAATACTCAGGGATTAGCTCCTACAATGAGCAGTTCTTC.

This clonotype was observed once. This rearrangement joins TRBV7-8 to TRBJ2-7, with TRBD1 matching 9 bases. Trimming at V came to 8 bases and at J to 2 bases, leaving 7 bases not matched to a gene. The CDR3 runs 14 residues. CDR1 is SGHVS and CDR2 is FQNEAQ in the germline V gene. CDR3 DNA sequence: TGTGCCAGCGGGGGGACAGGGCTTACCTACGAGCAGTACTTC. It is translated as CASGGTGLTYEQYF.

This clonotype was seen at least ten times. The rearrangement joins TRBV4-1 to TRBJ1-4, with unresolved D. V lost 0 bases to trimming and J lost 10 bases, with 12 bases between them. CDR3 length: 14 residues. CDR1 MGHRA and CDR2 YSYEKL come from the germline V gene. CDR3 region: CASSQESGWGKLFF. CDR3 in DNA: TGCGCCAGCAGCCAAGAAAGTGGGTGGGGAAAACTGTTTTTT.